This T cell receptor (beta chain) came from a study of Graves' ophthalmopathy and Graves' hyperthyroidism. For the study at large: Peripheral blood was gathered at the point of initial diagnosis, before any treatment started. Points from the study as a whole: Also, most clonotypes expanded in the thyroid above 0.001 frequency appeared in blood.

Ophthalmopathy donors showed moderate-to-severe activity, CAS ≥3, NOSPECS ≥4 and a duration under 3 months. The authors isolated PBMCs from more than 9 ml of fresh peripheral blood. This clonotype was seen ten or more times. What it binds is unknown. For repertoire sequencing, the TCR beta CDR3 regions were amplified from RNA transcripts. An initial RT-PCR round employing HTBI primers preceded a second-round multiplex PCR. A single record per CDR3 protein comes from TCRdb applying MiXCR to the multiplex PCR reads. The repertoire holds about 400,000 distinct CDR3 sequences, with around 16% as singletons. V was cut by 7 bases and J by 6 bases, with 15 bases left in between. This CDR3 has 13 amino acids. The germline gives CDR1 ENHRY, CDR2 SYGVKD.

This clonotype was sampled from a woman younger than 30 with Graves' ophthalmopathy. Sequencing was performed on peripheral blood. The chain couples TRBV10-3 to TRBJ2-5, with D hard to call. CDR3 region: CAIKVGPKQTQYF. In nucleotides, the CDR3 is TGTGCCATCAAGGTCGGACCGAAACAGACCCAGTACTTC.